The present entry profiles one T cell receptor (beta chain) with its context. TCRdb's copy holds only in-frame clones and misses some; the assay was immunoSEQ multiplex PCR. The repertoire holds some 100,000 clones, with 85% to 95% as singletons. This entry is derived from a study of blood T cell repertoires in COVID-19. About the research overall: Samples taken during acute and convalescent COVID-19 were collected in the United States, Italy and Spain.

V was cut by 8 bases and J by 7 bases, with 12 bases left in between. CDR3 length: 12 amino acids. V usage is TRBV12-3 or TRBV12-4 and J usage is TRBJ2-1; tentative D call: TRBD2 (5 bases). The origin of this receptor is a man in his fifties or sixties with active COVID-19. Sequencing was done on a sample of peripheral blood. In DNA, the CDR3 is TGTGCCAGCGCCCCCGGGGTAAATGAGCAGTTCTTC. Protein sequence: CASAPGVNEQFF.